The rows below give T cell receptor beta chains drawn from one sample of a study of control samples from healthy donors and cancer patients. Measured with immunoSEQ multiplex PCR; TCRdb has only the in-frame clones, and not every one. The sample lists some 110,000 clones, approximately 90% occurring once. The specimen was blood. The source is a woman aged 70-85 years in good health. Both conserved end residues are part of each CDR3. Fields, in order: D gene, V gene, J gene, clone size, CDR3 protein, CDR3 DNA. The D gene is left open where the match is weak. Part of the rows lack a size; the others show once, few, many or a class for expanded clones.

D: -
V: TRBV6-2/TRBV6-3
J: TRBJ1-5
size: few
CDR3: CASGLSGYNQPQHF
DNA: TGTGCCAGCGGCCTATCGGGGTACAATCAGCCCCAGCATTTT

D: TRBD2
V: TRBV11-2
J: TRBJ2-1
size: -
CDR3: CASRLTSGGPNNEQFF
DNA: TGTGCCAGCAGGCTAACCAGCGGGGGCCCCAACAATGAGCAGTTCTTC

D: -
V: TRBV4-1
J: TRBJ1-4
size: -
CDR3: CASSQDRETANEKLFF
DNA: TGCGCCAGCAGCCAAGATAGGGAGACTGCAAATGAAAAACTGTTTTTT

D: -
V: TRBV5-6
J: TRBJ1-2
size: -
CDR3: CASSLSGGVKEFGYTF
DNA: TGTGCCAGCAGCTTGTCGGGGGGCGTTAAAGAGTTCGGCTACACCTTC

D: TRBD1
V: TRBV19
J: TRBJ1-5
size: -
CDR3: CASRGTGMGNQPQHF
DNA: TGTGCCAGTAGGGGGACAGGGATGGGCAATCAGCCCCAGCATTTT

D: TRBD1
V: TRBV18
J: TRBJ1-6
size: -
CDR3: CASSAGTGDAPLHF
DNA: TGTGCCAGCTCAGCCGGGACAGGGGATGCACCCCTCCACTTT

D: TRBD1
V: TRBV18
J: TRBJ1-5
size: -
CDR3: CASSPTTGEQPQHF
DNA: TGTGCCAGCTCACCAACGACAGGGGAACAGCCCCAGCATTTT

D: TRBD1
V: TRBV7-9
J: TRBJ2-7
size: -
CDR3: CASSPSGGYEQYF
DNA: TGTGCCAGCAGCCCGTCAGGGGGCTACGAGCAGTACTTC

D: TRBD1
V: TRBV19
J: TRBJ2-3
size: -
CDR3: CASTPTGVQDTQYF
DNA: TGTGCCAGTACCCCGACAGGGGTACAAGATACGCAGTATTTT

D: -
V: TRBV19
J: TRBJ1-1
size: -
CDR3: CASSIDVRTEAFF
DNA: TGTGCCAGTAGTATAGATGTCCGTACAGAAGCTTTCTTT

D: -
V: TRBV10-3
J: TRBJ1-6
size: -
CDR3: CAISENDSRSNSPLHF
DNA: TGTGCCATCAGTGAAAACGACAGTAGATCCAATTCACCCCTCCACTTT

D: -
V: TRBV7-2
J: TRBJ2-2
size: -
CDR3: CASSPSRVGGRTGELFF
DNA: TGTGCCAGCAGCCCTTCTCGGGTGGGGGGCCGCACCGGGGAGCTGTTTTTT

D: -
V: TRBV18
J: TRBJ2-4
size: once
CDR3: CASSPQAPLAKNIQYF
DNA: TGTGCCAGCTCACCACAGGCTCCATTAGCCAAAAACATTCAGTACTTC

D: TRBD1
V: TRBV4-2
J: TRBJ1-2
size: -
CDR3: CASSPGQEYGYTF
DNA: TGTGCCAGCAGCCCGGGACAGGAGTATGGCTACACCTTC

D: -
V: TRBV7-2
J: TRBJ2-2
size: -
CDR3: CASSLASNTGELFF
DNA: TGTGCCAGCAGCTTAGCTTCTAACACCGGGGAGCTGTTTTTT

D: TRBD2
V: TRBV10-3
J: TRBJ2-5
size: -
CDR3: CAIQSGTSGAQETQYF
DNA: TGTGCCATCCAGTCCGGGACTAGCGGGGCCCAAGAGACCCAGTACTTC

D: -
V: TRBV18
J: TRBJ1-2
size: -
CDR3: CASSPGHGDRGGYTF
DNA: TGTGCCAGCTCACCCGGACACGGAGACAGAGGAGGCTACACCTTC

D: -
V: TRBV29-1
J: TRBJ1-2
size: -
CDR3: CSDAYPSSEFRYTF
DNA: TGCAGCGACGCATATCCTTCTTCTGAGTTTCGCTACACCTTC

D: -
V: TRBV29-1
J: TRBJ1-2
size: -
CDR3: CSVRGQIYGYTF
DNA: TGCAGCGTTCGTGGACAGATCTATGGCTACACCTTC

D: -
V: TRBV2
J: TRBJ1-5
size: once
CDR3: CASSDGGAGQPQHF
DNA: TGTGCCAGCAGTGACGGGGGCGCGGGTCAGCCCCAGCATTTT

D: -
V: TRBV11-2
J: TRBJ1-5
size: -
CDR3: CASSSSVGRSSNQPQHF
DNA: TGTGCCAGCAGCTCATCGGTCGGGAGGTCTAGCAATCAGCCCCAGCATTTT

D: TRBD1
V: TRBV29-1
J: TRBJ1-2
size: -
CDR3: CSVDVLGGGYTF
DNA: TGCAGCGTTGATGTTCTAGGGGGCGGCTACACCTTC

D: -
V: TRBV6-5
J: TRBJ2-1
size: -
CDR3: CASRLGGGPNEQFF
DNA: TGTGCCAGCAGGTTGGGTGGCGGTCCCAATGAGCAGTTCTTC